The rows below give T cell receptor beta chains drawn from one sample of a study of blood T cell repertoires in COVID-19. TCRdb's copy holds only in-frame clones and misses some; the assay was immunoSEQ multiplex PCR. The table includes about 27,000 clones, over 85% detected once. The sequencing input was peripheral blood. Receptors were obtained from a human donor in a cohort sampled during active COVID-19. Both conserved end residues are part of each CDR3. The order of the fields is clone size, J gene, V gene, D gene, CDR3 DNA, CDR3 protein. D genes are given only for firm matches. The size entry is marked missing in some rows and otherwise reads once, few, many or a size class.

clone_size: .
j_call: TRBJ2-3
v_call: TRBV6-5
d_call: .
cdr3_nt: TGTGCCAGCAGTTACTCAGGCGGATTAGGTGATACGCAGTATTTT
cdr3_aa: CASSYSGGLGDTQYF

clone_size: .
j_call: TRBJ2-7
v_call: TRBV25-1
d_call: .
cdr3_nt: TGTGCCAGCAGTGACGATACGGCCGGTAGCCGCGAGCAGTACTTC
cdr3_aa: CASSDDTAGSREQYF

clone_size: .
j_call: TRBJ1-3
v_call: TRBV4-1
d_call: TRBD1
cdr3_nt: TGCGCCAGCAGCCAATTTACGTTCCAAAGCGGGACAGGGGGAAACACCATATATTTT
cdr3_aa: CASSQFTFQSGTGGNTIYF

clone_size: .
j_call: TRBJ1-4
v_call: TRBV28
d_call: TRBD1
cdr3_nt: TGTGCCAGCAGTGTCCAAGGGACAGGGAATGAAAAACTGTTTTTT
cdr3_aa: CASSVQGTGNEKLFF

clone_size: once
j_call: TRBJ2-7
v_call: TRBV28
d_call: .
cdr3_nt: TGTGCCAGCAGCCCCCCTCCGACAGCCACGGGCGAGCAGTACTTC
cdr3_aa: CASSPPPTATGEQYF

clone_size: .
j_call: TRBJ1-4
v_call: TRBV6-5
d_call: .
cdr3_nt: TGTGCCAGCAGTTACTCGATTGGGCGGAGGGAAAAACTGTTTTTT
cdr3_aa: CASSYSIGRREKLFF

clone_size: .
j_call: TRBJ2-1
v_call: TRBV5-1
d_call: TRBD1
cdr3_nt: TGCGCCAGCAGCTGGGGACAGGGCCCTTACAATGAGCAGTTCTTC
cdr3_aa: CASSWGQGPYNEQFF

clone_size: .
j_call: TRBJ2-3
v_call: TRBV6-1
d_call: .
cdr3_nt: TGTGCCAGCAGTGAAATGGGGCAGGCGTACACAGATACGCAGTATTTT
cdr3_aa: CASSEMGQAYTDTQYF

clone_size: .
j_call: TRBJ2-5
v_call: TRBV7-9
d_call: TRBD2
cdr3_nt: TGTGCCAGCAGCTTAGCAGGACTAGCCGAGACCCAGTACTTC
cdr3_aa: CASSLAGLAETQYF

clone_size: .
j_call: TRBJ2-5
v_call: TRBV5-4
d_call: TRBD1
cdr3_nt: TGTGCCAGCAGCGGTGGACAGGGTGCCTTCCAAGAGACCCAGTACTTC
cdr3_aa: CASSGGQGAFQETQYF

clone_size: .
j_call: TRBJ2-2
v_call: TRBV3-1/TRBV3-2
d_call: TRBD2
cdr3_nt: TGTGCCAGCAGCCCTCGCGGGGGGGCCGCCGGGGAGCTGTTTTTT
cdr3_aa: CASSPRGGAAGELFF

clone_size: .
j_call: TRBJ2-3
v_call: TRBV5-1
d_call: .
cdr3_nt: TGCGCCAGCAGCTTGGCCTCTAGCTTCCCCAGCACAGATACGCAGTATTTT
cdr3_aa: CASSLASSFPSTDTQYF

clone_size: .
j_call: TRBJ2-2
v_call: TRBV5-1
d_call: .
cdr3_nt: TGCGCCAGCAGCTTGGGAGTTTCCCCCGCGAACACCGGGGAGCTGTTTTTT
cdr3_aa: CASSLGVSPANTGELFF

clone_size: .
j_call: TRBJ1-1
v_call: TRBV3-1/TRBV3-2
d_call: .
cdr3_nt: TGTGCCAGCAGCCAAGATTTTTCCGACAGGAGAACTTTCTTT
cdr3_aa: CASSQDFSDRRTFF

clone_size: once
j_call: TRBJ1-5
v_call: TRBV4-1
d_call: .
cdr3_nt: TGCGCCAGCAGCCAAGATGCAGGGGAAGGTCAGCCCCAGCATTTT
cdr3_aa: CASSQDAGEGQPQHF

clone_size: .
j_call: TRBJ1-6
v_call: TRBV10-1
d_call: TRBD1
cdr3_nt: TGCGCCAGCAGGGGAACAGGGGATAATTCACCCCTCCACTTT
cdr3_aa: CASRGTGDNSPLHF

clone_size: once
j_call: TRBJ2-5
v_call: TRBV6-5
d_call: .
cdr3_nt: TGTGCCAGCGGAAAAGGGACGGGGGTTCAGGAGACCCAGTACTTC
cdr3_aa: CASGKGTGVQETQYF